What follows are 25 T cell receptor beta chains derived from one specimen sequenced in a study of shared T cell receptors in the human thymus (dated by TCRdb to about 2021). Receptor amplification or capture employed the immunoSEQ multiplex PCR assay. TCRdb retrieved this table from immuneACCESS and kept in-frame rearrangements only. Not all clones are present; in checked studies, unresolved V genes account for under half, and no reason is known for the remainder. The sample has roughly 560,000 clones on record, 78% of them singletons. The top ten clones comprise around 0.012% of the sample. This sample was shared with a second study, whose subject was human thymus T cells.

Sequences were obtained from thymocytes. The receptors stem from a boy less than two years old with a congenital heart defect. Donor details come from another sample of the same person, matched by shared clones.

The V and J genes are TRBV11-3 and TRBJ1-2, with D possibly matching TRBD1 (6 bases). The V gene's germline CDR1 is SGHNT and CDR2 YENEEA. V lost 3 bases, J lost 8 bases, and 13 bases lay in between. CDR3 length equals 13 residues. CDR3 sequence (DNA): TGTGCCAGCAGCTTCCCAACAGGGATCGGCTACACCTTC. Translated, it gives CASSFPTGIGYTF. Full variable domain (outside the CDR3, taken from reference TRBV11-3 and TRBJ1-2): EAGVVQSPRYKIIEKKQPVAFWCNPISGHNTLYWYLQNLGQGPELLIRYENEEAVDDSQLPKDRFSAERLKGVDSTLKIQPAELGDSAVYLCASSFPTGIGYTFGSGTRLTVV.

V usage is TRBV4-3 and J usage is TRBJ1-4, with D possibly being TRBD1 (5 bases). Trimming left V 2 bases short and J 4 bases short, with 8 bases between. The V gene's germline CDR1 is LGHNA and CDR2 YSLEER. This CDR3 has 14 residues. In DNA, the CDR3 is TGCGCCAGCAGCCAAAGACAGCTTAATGAAAAACTGTTTTTT. This sequence encodes CASSQRQLNEKLFF.

The genes are TRBV6-5 and TRBJ2-3; 7 nucleotides match TRBD2. Germline V CDR1 and CDR2: MNHEY, SVGAGI. CDR3 length: 13 residues. The V segment lost 6 bases and the J segment 4 bases; nucleotides outside the gene matches: 4. Here the CDR3 reads CASRRGRADTQYF. The CDR3 region has the DNA TGTGCCAGCAGACGGGGGAGGGCAGATACGCAGTATTTT.

This clone was seen just once. The chain has TRBV4-3 and TRBJ2-5; 8 bases agree with TRBD2. Germline assignment: CDR1 LGHNA and CDR2 YSLEER. The V and J ends lost 0 bases and 5 bases, in that order; junction bases with no gene match: 8. The CDR3 totals 16 residues. As DNA, the CDR3 is TGCGCCAGCAGCCAAGATCTCGTGCGGGAGGTGGAGACCCAGTACTTC. Protein sequence: CASSQDLVREVETQYF.

This chain links TRBV7-2 with TRBJ2-3; 9 bases are a match to TRBD2. The junction had 4 bases not matched to a gene; V was cut back by 1 base and J by 2 bases. The germline CDR1 and CDR2 sequences are SGHTA and FQGNSA. The CDR3 contains 16 residues. The CDR3 is CASSLGSGRTTDTQYF. CDR3 DNA sequence: TGTGCCAGCAGCTTAGGGAGCGGGAGGACCACAGATACGCAGTATTTT.

The V gene is TRBV5-1, the J gene TRBJ2-7, with D perhaps TRBD1 (6 bases). Germline V CDR1 and CDR2: SGHRS, YFSETQ. Trimming removed 3 bases at V and 6 bases at J, with 19 bases between. The CDR3 extends over 15 amino acids. CDR3 nucleotides: TGCGCCAGCAGCTCCAGGGGAACGGCTATCGGCGAGCAGTACTTC. It is translated as CASSSRGTAIGEQYF.

In this sample, this clone turned up a few times. The rearrangement links TRBV27 to TRBJ1-2, with D unclear. Germline-derived CDR1 and CDR2 are MNHEY and SMNVEV (reference sequence). The CDR3 contains 13 residues. The V and J ends lost 6 bases and 8 bases respectively, with 16 bases between them. The CDR3 bases are TGTGCCAGCAGGACTAGAGGGTCCAGGGGCTACACCTTC. Translated, it gives CASRTRGSRGYTF.

This sequence joins TRBV30 and TRBJ2-5, with 10 bases fitting TRBD2. The length of the CDR3 is 17 residues. Looked up from germline, CDR1 is GTSNPN and CDR2 is SVGIG (reference sequence). Trimming removed 4 bases from V and 2 bases from J; junction bases left unmatched: 13. The CDR3 DNA reads as TGTGCCTGGAAAATCTCACTAGCGGGAATGGGGCAAGAGACCCAGTACTTC. Its translation is CAWKISLAGMGQETQYF.

On this clone: The same CDR3 arises from other DNA sequences in this sample as well. The V call is TRBV27, the J call TRBJ2-5, with 7 bases that match TRBD2. The CDR3 consists of 14 residues. Germline CDR1 is MNHEY and CDR2 is SMNVEV (reference sequence). V dropped 5 bases and J dropped 2; count of bases not matched to a gene: 5. The CDR3 DNA follows: TGTGCCAGCAGTCCCACTAGCGTACAAGAGACCCAGTACTTC. Translated, it gives CASSPTSVQETQYF.

This CDR3 reads CAISPDSRPQHF. For the CDR3, the DNA is TGTGCCATCAGCCCCGACTCGCGGCCCCAGCATTTT. V gene TRBV10-3 combines with J gene TRBJ1-5; D ambiguous. Germline loops: CDR1 ENHRY, CDR2 SYGVKD. Deletions cut 6 bases from V and 9 bases from J, with 12 bases between. The CDR3 is made up of 12 amino acids.

This chain uses TRBV6-5 with TRBJ1-3; TRBD1 matches at 9 bases. Germline V gene sequence: CDR1 MNHEY, CDR2 SVGAGI. The V gene end was trimmed by 4 bases and the J gene end by 7 bases; junction bases not matched to a gene: 8. The CDR3 spans 15 residues. The CDR3 loop is CASSSPGQGTNTIYF. CDR3 DNA sequence: TGTGCCAGCAGTTCCCCGGGACAGGGTACGAACACCATATATTTT.

The genes are TRBV30 and TRBJ2-7, with 7 nucleotides matching TRBD1. Germline lookup yields CDR1 GTSNPN and CDR2 SVGIG (reference sequence). The CDR3 length is 13 residues. J lost 1 base, V lost 4 bases, and 4 bases had no gene match. CDR3: CAWIPTGSYEQYF. The CDR3 DNA sequence: TGTGCCTGGATCCCGACAGGGTCCTACGAGCAGTACTTC.

V is TRBV30 and J is TRBJ2-1, with 8 bases lining up with TRBD2. The V and J ends lost 0 bases and 5 bases, in that order; junction bases with no gene match: 6. The CDR3 covers 15 residues. The V gene's germline CDR1 is GTSNPN and CDR2 SVGIG (reference sequence). The CDR3 DNA follows: TGTGCCTGGAGTGTACCGAGCGGGAGTAACAATGAGCAGTTCTTC. This sequence encodes CAWSVPSGSNNEQFF.

The chain carries TRBV9 and TRBJ2-5, with D perhaps matching TRBD2 (6 bases). Germline lookup yields CDR1 SGDLS and CDR2 YYNGEE. With 2 bases removed from V and 1 base from J, the gap between germline ends came to 15 bases. The CDR3 contains 16 residues. The CDR3 reads CASSVYREALQETQYF. The DNA for the CDR3 is TGTGCCAGCAGCGTCTATAGGGAGGCCCTCCAAGAGACCCAGTACTTC. Based on the CDR3 plus reference TRBV9 and TRBJ2-5, the full variable domain is DSGVTQTPKHLITATGQRVTLRCSPRSGDLSVYWYQQSLDQGLQFLIQYYNGEERAKGNILERFSAQQFPDLHSELNLSSLELGDSALYFCASSVYREALQETQYFGPGTRLLVL.

The J gene is TRBJ2-1, the V gene TRBV6-1; 10 bases fit TRBD2. J gave up 9 bases and V 8 bases, and 13 bases lay outside the gene matches. The CDR3 loop spans 15 amino acids. In germline, CDR1 is MNHNS, CDR2 SASEGT. The CDR3 DNA reads TGTGCCAGCCCCGTCGTAGCTAGCGGGAGTGGTGAGCAGTTCTTC. This encodes CASPVVASGSGEQFF.

V gene TRBV13 combines with J gene TRBJ2-7; 8 bases match TRBD2. CDR3 size: 16 residues. V lost 5 bases, J lost 2 bases, and 11 bases stayed unmatched. Germline V gene sequence: CDR1 PRHDT, CDR2 FYEKMQ (reference sequence). The CDR3: CASSPAGAWGAYEQYF. The CDR3, as DNA: TGTGCCAGCAGCCCAGCGGGAGCCTGGGGGGCCTACGAGCAGTACTTC.

The rearrangement links TRBV28 to TRBJ2-5; 14 nucleotides agree with TRBD2. Germline CDR1 MDHEN, CDR2 SYDVKM. There are 16 residues in the CDR3. With V trimmed by 5 bases and J by 4 bases, 6 bases remained unmatched. This CDR3 is CASSPLTSGRGETQYF. The CDR3 DNA is TGTGCCAGCAGTCCGCTGACTAGCGGGAGGGGAGAGACCCAGTACTTC.

V is TRBV4-2 and J is TRBJ2-3, with TRBD2 matching over 12 bases. Germline V gene lookup returns CDR1 LGHNA and CDR2 YNFKEQ. The trim removed 0 bases at V and 3 bases at J, leaving 13 bases unmatched. The CDR3 extends over 20 amino acids. CDR3 bases: TGTGCCAGCAGCCAAGAGGGGCGGTCTAGCGGGAGGGCCGGGACAGATACGCAGTATTTT. Residues: CASSQEGRSSGRAGTDTQYF.

This chain links TRBV10-3 with TRBJ2-7; D may be TRBD2 (5 bases). Germline V gives CDR1 ENHRY, CDR2 SYGVKD. The V end lost 4 bases, the J end lost 5 bases, and 12 bases lay between the germline ends. CDR3 length: 13 residues. The CDR3 DNA reads as TGTGCCATCAGTGCCGGACTGAGGCACGAGCAGTACTTC. It is translated as CAISAGLRHEQYF.

This chain links TRBV30 with TRBJ2-5; D possibly corresponds to TRBD2 (5 bases). Germline V gives CDR1 GTSNPN, CDR2 SVGIG (reference sequence). The CDR3 contains 13 residues. V lost 4 bases, J lost 2 bases, and 11 bases lay in between. Written as DNA, the CDR3 is TGTGCCTGGATTGACTACAGTCAAGAGACCCAGTACTTC. Translating it yields CAWIDYSQETQYF.

The genes are TRBV4-3 and TRBJ2-5, with 12 bases identical to TRBD1. The CDR3 spans 16 residues. Unmatched junction bases numbered 5, after V lost 1 base and J lost 5 bases. Germline V CDR1 and CDR2: LGHNA, YSLEER. This CDR3 is CASSQVGTGGRETQYF. In DNA, the CDR3 is TGCGCCAGCAGCCAAGTCGGGACAGGGGGCCGGGAGACCCAGTACTTC.

The J gene is TRBJ2-2, the V gene TRBV29-1; 7 bases match TRBD1. J was trimmed by 7 bases and V by 0 bases; bases with no gene match: 5. Germline V gene data show CDR1 as SQVTM and CDR2 as ANQGSEA. This CDR3 comprises 14 residues. CDR3 nucleotide sequence: TGCAGCGTTGAAGAAGGGACAGCCCACGGGGAGCTGTTTTTT. This encodes CSVEEGTAHGELFF.

This clone is a singleton in its sample. The chain joins TRBV7-9 to TRBJ2-1; TRBD2 matches at 13 bases. The length of the CDR3 is 17 residues. Germline V lookup: CDR1 SEHNR, CDR2 FQNEAQ (reference sequence). The V and J ends lost 5 bases and 9 bases, in that order; junction bases with no gene match: 13. The CDR3 spells CASSQLRLAGGVIEQFF. The CDR3 nucleotides are TGTGCCAGCAGCCAACTAAGACTAGCGGGAGGTGTAATTGAGCAGTTCTTC.

The chain combines TRBV6-6 with TRBJ2-7; 7 bases fit TRBD1. V lost 0 bases to trimming and J lost 2 bases; unmatched junction nucleotides: 7. Germline CDR1 reads MNHNY; CDR2 reads SVGAGI (reference sequence). The CDR3 loop spans 16 amino acids. This CDR3 reads CASSYSRGLPPYEQYF. CDR3 bases: TGTGCCAGCAGTTACTCGAGGGGGCTACCCCCCTACGAGCAGTACTTC.

This chain connects TRBV2 to TRBJ2-3; 11 positions match TRBD2. The CDR3 totals 16 residues. The trim removed 1 base at V and 4 bases at J, leaving 4 bases unmatched. Germline values: CDR1 SNHLY, CDR2 FYNNEI. CDR3 sequence: CASSEGLAGGSDTQYF. The CDR3 DNA is TGTGCCAGCAGTGAAGGGTTAGCGGGAGGGTCAGATACGCAGTATTTT.